One and the same sample provided the 2 T cell receptor beta chains below, sequenced in a study of blood T cells in healthy people across ages. Together with a sample-barcoded 5' primer, a J-beta primer mix was included in a second PCR lasting about 7 to 12 cycles. Each CDR3 protein is one row after TCRdb ran MiXCR on the 5' RACE reads. The sample lists about 1,400,000 distinct CDR3 sequences; 35% to 45% were seen once. Sequences were obtained from blood. Every receptor here comes from a woman aged 18 to 35 in good health.

This chain connects TRBV7-9 to TRBJ1-5; D call uncertain. This CDR3 spans 16 amino acids. Deletions cut 5 bases from V and 0 bases from J, with 14 bases between. Germline V gene lookup returns CDR1 SEHNR and CDR2 FQNEAQ (reference sequence). CDR3 sequence: CASSPTNTNSNQPQHF. The CDR3 bases are TGTGCCAGCAGCCCAACGAACACAAATAGCAATCAGCCCCAGCATTTT.

The CDR3 nucleotides read TGCAGTGCTATAAAGCAGGGGGGCGCCTCCTACGAGCAGTACTTC. Translated: CSAIKQGGASYEQYF. V usage is TRBV20-1 and J usage is TRBJ2-7, with D possibly TRBD1 on 7 matching bases. V lost 4 bases and J lost 0, with 16 bases in between. This CDR3 comprises 15 residues. CDR1 and CDR2 from the germline V gene are DFQATT and SNEGSKA (reference sequence).